Given below is one TCR beta chain in context. CDR3 length: 14 residues. V shed 2 bases and J shed 6 bases, with 11 bases lying between them. Germline CDR1 reads SGHRS; CDR2 reads YFSETQ. This sample was taken from a study of cytomegalovirus exposure and HLA in healthy donors. It was with 60 Vbeta and 13 Jbeta primers that the PCR ran. TCRdb's copy holds only in-frame clones and misses some; the assay was immunoSEQ multiplex PCR. The table records 150,000 to 160,000 clones, roughly 77% of them present only once. This receptor was identified in a man aged 25-40 years in good health and CMV-seropositive. The chain recombines TRBV5-1 with TRBJ2-2, with D uncertain. The sample taken for sequencing was PBMCs. The CDR3 spells CASSLRETAGELFF. The CDR3 DNA reads TGCGCCAGCAGCTTACGAGAAACAGCCGGGGAGCTGTTTTTT.